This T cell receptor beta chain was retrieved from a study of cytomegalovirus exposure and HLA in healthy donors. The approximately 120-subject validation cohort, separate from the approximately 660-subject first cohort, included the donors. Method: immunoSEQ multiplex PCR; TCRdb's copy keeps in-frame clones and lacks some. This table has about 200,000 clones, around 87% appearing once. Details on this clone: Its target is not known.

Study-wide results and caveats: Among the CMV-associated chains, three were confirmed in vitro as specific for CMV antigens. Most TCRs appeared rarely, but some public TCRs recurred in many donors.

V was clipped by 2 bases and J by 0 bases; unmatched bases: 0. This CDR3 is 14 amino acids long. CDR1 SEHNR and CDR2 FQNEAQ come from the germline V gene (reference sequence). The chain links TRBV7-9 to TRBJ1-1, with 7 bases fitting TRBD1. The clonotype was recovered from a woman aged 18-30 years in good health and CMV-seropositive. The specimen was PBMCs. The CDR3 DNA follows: TGTGCCAGCAGCTTACAGGGGGTGAACACTGAAGCTTTCTTT. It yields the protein CASSLQGVNTEAFF.